This T cell receptor beta chain appears in the sequencing data of a study of regulatory T cells in long-lasting Graves disease. Time point given: newly diagnosed GD, antithyroid drugs for less than 3 months. PBMC RNA was the source of the TCR library. There are many counts of this clonotype. CDR3-region Arm-PCR and iRepertoire HTBI primers produced the TCR beta libraries. Via MiXCR, TCRdb re-called the multiplex PCR reads, giving one row per CDR3 protein. The repertoire includes hundreds of thousands of distinct CDR3 sequences, 15% to 20% of them detected once, and approximately 20% sits in the top ten. V lost 4 bases to trimming and J lost 2 bases; unmatched junction nucleotides: 2. This CDR3 region has 14 residues. The germline gives CDR1 MNHEY, CDR2 SMNVEV (reference sequence). These data also featured in a second study, about T cells in Graves' hyperthyroidism and ophthalmopathy. From that study: The model predicted ophthalmopathy a median about 6.6 months before onset.

The chain combines TRBV27 with TRBJ1-2; 9 bases match TRBD1. This sequence was found in a woman aged 25 to 45 with Graves disease. The sequencing here drew on peripheral blood mononuclear cells (PBMCs), taken at new diagnosis, from a patient treated with antithyroid drugs. CDR3 DNA sequence: TGTGCCAGCAGTTCCGGGACAGGGAACTATGGCTACACCTTC. Amino acid sequence: CASSSGTGNYGYTF.